This record concerns one T cell receptor (beta chain) sequence. TCRdb's copy holds only in-frame clones and misses some; the assay was immunoSEQ multiplex PCR. The profile shows about 450,000 clones, around three quarters of them singletons. This entry comes from a study of shared clonotypes between healthy human individuals. This CDR3 is 11 amino acids long. CDR1 is MGHDK, CDR2 SYGVNS, per germline. V was clipped by 6 bases and J by 3 bases, with 6 bases between them. Material: PBMCs. The TCR comes from a woman aged 40 to 50 in good health. Some clones in this sample may be carry-over from other donors' samples. The V and J genes are TRBV25-1 and TRBJ2-7; D remains unclear. This chain's CDR3 is CASRLNYEQYF. CDR3 nucleotide sequence: TGTGCCAGCAGATTAAACTACGAGCAGTACTTC.